This T cell receptor (beta chain) was found in a study of regulatory T cells in long-lasting Graves disease. Overall study: Graves' patients with a new diagnosis had received antithyroid drugs under 3 months.

Study results and caveats: More public clonotypes were shared by persistent patients (about 3,000) than by new patients (about 1,000).

Trimming took 4 bases from V and 5 from J, leaving 9 bases between them. Germline-derived CDR1 and CDR2 are SEHNR and FQNEAQ (reference sequence). This CDR3 region has 13 residues. Time point indicated: newly diagnosed GD, antithyroid drugs for less than 3 months. Researchers made the TCR library from RNA that was extracted from PBMCs. It was an endocrinology department in Xi'an, China, that provided the patients. This clonotype was counted at least ten times. The target antigen is unknown. Relying on iRepertoire HTBI primers and Arm-PCR of CDR3 regions, the team built TCR beta libraries. TCRdb reprocessed the multiplex PCR reads via MiXCR and lists one record per CDR3 protein. Of hundreds of thousands of distinct CDR3 sequences listed, 16% are singletons. These data also featured in a second study, about T cells in Graves' hyperthyroidism and ophthalmopathy.

Material: peripheral blood mononuclear cells (PBMCs), obtained at new diagnosis, from a patient treated with antithyroid drugs. The chain links TRBV7-9 to TRBJ2-1; weak D call: TRBD1 (5 bases). This receptor was taken from a woman aged 30 to 39 with Graves disease. CDR3 region: CASSSSRDNEQFF. The DNA of the CDR3 is TGTGCCAGCAGCTCGAGCAGGGACAATGAGCAGTTCTTC.